The rows below give T cell receptor beta chains drawn from one sample of a study of blood T cell repertoires in COVID-19. Only in-frame clones appear in the TCRdb table, and some are missing; sequencing was by immunoSEQ multiplex PCR. The table lists 450,000 or so clones, over 85% of them singletons. Sequenced: peripheral blood. Source of these receptors: a man between 18 and 29 years old with COVID-19, enrolled during active disease. The CDR3 runs from the conserved cysteine through the conserved F or W. Each record gives: D gene, CDR3 length, V gene, J gene, clone size, CDR3 DNA, CDR3 protein. D genes are given only for firm matches. Part of the rows lack a size; the others show once, few, many or a class for expanded clones.

D: TRBD2
length: 14
V: TRBV5-1
J: TRBJ2-4
size: .
DNA: TGCGCCAGCCGACTAGCGGAGTTTCGTGGTATTCAGTACTTC
CDR3: CASRLAEFRGIQYF

D: .
length: 20
V: TRBV14
J: TRBJ2-2
size: .
DNA: TGTGCCAGCAGCCAAGAGATAAGGGGCGTCCAATCCTTGAACACCGGGGAGCTGTTTTTT
CDR3: CASSQEIRGVQSLNTGELFF

D: .
length: 14
V: TRBV27
J: TRBJ2-7
size: few
DNA: TGTGCCAGCAGTTTATTGCGGAAAGGCGACGAGCAGTACTTC
CDR3: CASSLLRKGDEQYF

D: TRBD1
length: 17
V: TRBV19
J: TRBJ2-6
size: .
DNA: TGTGCCAGTAGCCGTGGGACAGGGGTGACGGGGGCCAACGTCCTGACTTTC
CDR3: CASSRGTGVTGANVLTF

D: TRBD2
length: 17
V: TRBV27
J: TRBJ2-2
size: .
DNA: TGTGCCAGCAGTTTTTGTTTCCGGGAGGTTAGGCTCCGGGAGCTGTTTTTT
CDR3: CASSFCFREVRLRELFF

D: TRBD2
length: 16
V: TRBV7-6
J: TRBJ2-1
size: few
DNA: TGTGCCAGCAGCTCCGGTTCGGGGGGGCTCGGCAATGAGCAGTTCTTC
CDR3: CASSSGSGGLGNEQFF

D: .
length: 13
V: TRBV6-5
J: TRBJ1-2
size: .
DNA: TGTGCCAGCAGTTACTCATATCGCTATGGCTACACCTTC
CDR3: CASSYSYRYGYTF

D: TRBD2
length: 19
V: TRBV5-1
J: TRBJ2-3
size: .
DNA: TGCGCCAGCAGCTTTATATCAGTAGCTAGCGGGATTAATACAGATACGCAGTATTTT
CDR3: CASSFISVASGINTDTQYF

D: .
length: 15
V: TRBV11-2
J: TRBJ2-5
size: .
DNA: TGTGCCAGCAGACCGGATTGGGGGACTCGGGAGACCCAGTACTTC
CDR3: CASRPDWGTRETQYF

D: .
length: 14
V: TRBV9
J: TRBJ2-2
size: .
DNA: TGTGCCAGCAGCGTGGCCGGGGACACCGGGGAGCTGTTTTTT
CDR3: CASSVAGDTGELFF

D: .
length: 13
V: TRBV5-1
J: TRBJ1-2
size: few
DNA: TGCGCCAGCAGCTTGAGTACGGTCTATGGCTACACCTTC
CDR3: CASSLSTVYGYTF

D: .
length: 16
V: TRBV4-1
J: TRBJ1-5
size: many
DNA: TGCGCCAGCAGCCCCCACTTGGGAGAACCCAATCAGCCCCAGCATTTT
CDR3: CASSPHLGEPNQPQHF

D: .
length: 14
V: TRBV28
J: TRBJ1-4
size: .
DNA: TGTGCCAGCAGCATCCAGGGAGGAGATGAAAAACTGTTTTTT
CDR3: CASSIQGGDEKLFF

D: .
length: 12
V: TRBV2
J: TRBJ2-7
size: once
DNA: TGTGCCAGCAGTGGCACTTCCTACGAGCAGTACTTC
CDR3: CASSGTSYEQYF

D: TRBD1
length: 14
V: TRBV5-1
J: TRBJ1-4
size: .
DNA: TGCGCCAGCAGCTTGGGCCAGGGGGGTGAAAAACTGTTTTTT
CDR3: CASSLGQGGEKLFF

D: TRBD2
length: 14
V: TRBV12-5
J: TRBJ2-5
size: .
DNA: TGTGCTAGTGGTCTTGGGGGGGTAGAAGAGACCCAGTACTTC
CDR3: CASGLGGVEETQYF

D: .
length: 11
V: TRBV10-2
J: TRBJ2-2
size: .
DNA: TGCGCCAGCAGTGTGGGACTGGAGCTGTTTTTT
CDR3: CASSVGLELFF

D: TRBD2
length: 18
V: TRBV7-2
J: TRBJ2-5
size: .
DNA: TGTGCCAGCAGCTTAGCCTTACGGACTAGCGGGAGGCAAGAGACCCAGTACTTC
CDR3: CASSLALRTSGRQETQYF

D: .
length: 13
V: TRBV3-1/TRBV3-2
J: TRBJ1-6
size: .
DNA: TGTGCCAGCAGCCAGAGGGAAAATTCACCCCTCCACTTT
CDR3: CASSQRENSPLHF

D: TRBD1
length: 15
V: TRBV18
J: TRBJ1-1
size: .
DNA: TGTGCCAGCTCACCCCTGGGACAGACGGGGTCTGAAGCTTTCTTT
CDR3: CASSPLGQTGSEAFF

D: .
length: 13
V: TRBV7-9
J: TRBJ2-7
size: .
DNA: TGTGCCAGCAGCTTCTCGGAGTCCTACGAGCAGTACTTC
CDR3: CASSFSESYEQYF

D: .
length: 15
V: TRBV5-1
J: TRBJ2-7
size: .
DNA: TGCGCCAGCAGCTTGGCCGGAGGCTTCTCCTACGAGCAGTACTTC
CDR3: CASSLAGGFSYEQYF

D: TRBD2
length: 16
V: TRBV7-3
J: TRBJ2-5
size: few
DNA: TGTGCCAGCAGCGCCGGACTAGCGGGAGGGCAAGAGACCCAGTACTTC
CDR3: CASSAGLAGGQETQYF

D: TRBD2
length: 15
V: TRBV4-1
J: TRBJ2-1
size: .
DNA: TGCGCCAGCAGCCAAGTAACTAGCGGGGGCAATGAGCAGTTCTTC
CDR3: CASSQVTSGGNEQFF

D: .
length: 14
V: TRBV14
J: TRBJ1-1
size: .
DNA: TGTGCCAGCAGCCAGTATGGGGGCGGCACTGAAGCTTTCTTT
CDR3: CASSQYGGGTEAFF

D: TRBD1
length: 15
V: TRBV9
J: TRBJ2-7
size: .
DNA: TGTGCCAGCAGCGTGGCTGGGACAGGGCGATACGAGCAGTACTTC
CDR3: CASSVAGTGRYEQYF

D: .
length: 11
V: TRBV6-5
J: TRBJ2-1
size: .
DNA: TGTGCCAGCAGTAATAGGGGTGAGCAGTTCTTC
CDR3: CASSNRGEQFF

D: TRBD2
length: 17
V: TRBV12-5
J: TRBJ2-1
size: .
DNA: TGTGCTAGTGGTCTCCGGCTAGCGGGAGTTATGTACAATGAGCAGTTCTTC
CDR3: CASGLRLAGVMYNEQFF

D: .
length: 14
V: TRBV6-5
J: TRBJ2-7
size: once
DNA: TGTGCCAGCAGTCTAGCGTCCGCGGGGTACGAGCAGTACTTC
CDR3: CASSLASAGYEQYF

D: TRBD2
length: 13
V: TRBV5-1
J: TRBJ2-1
size: .
DNA: TGCGCCAGCAGCTTTCTAGCGGGGAATGAGCAGTTCTTC
CDR3: CASSFLAGNEQFF

D: .
length: 17
V: TRBV19
J: TRBJ1-5
size: once
DNA: TGTGCCAGTAGCTTCACGGGTAGGGGTTATAGCAATCAGCCCCAGCATTTT
CDR3: CASSFTGRGYSNQPQHF

D: .
length: 16
V: TRBV5-1
J: TRBJ2-3
size: .
DNA: TGCGCCAGCAGCTTGGCTGCGGGATTCGTCTCAGATACGCAGTATTTT
CDR3: CASSLAAGFVSDTQYF

D: .
length: 13
V: TRBV7-3
J: TRBJ2-5
size: .
DNA: TGTGCCAGCAGCTTATTTTCTAGTGAGACCCAGTACTTC
CDR3: CASSLFSSETQYF

D: TRBD1
length: 15
V: TRBV14
J: TRBJ1-1
size: .
DNA: TGTGCCAGCAGCCCTTACCGGACAGGCCACCTTGAAGCTTTCTTT
CDR3: CASSPYRTGHLEAFF

D: TRBD1
length: 14
V: TRBV11-3
J: TRBJ2-7
size: .
DNA: TGTGCCAGCAGCCCTGGACAGGGTCCCGACGAGCAGTACTTC
CDR3: CASSPGQGPDEQYF

D: .
length: 16
V: TRBV3-1/TRBV3-2
J: TRBJ1-4
size: .
DNA: TGTGCCAGCAGCCAAGATCGGATGTTGACAGGTGGAAAACTGTTTTTT
CDR3: CASSQDRMLTGGKLFF

D: TRBD2
length: 15
V: TRBV6-6
J: TRBJ2-3
size: .
DNA: TGTGCCAGCAGCCTGGGGGTAGCGGGAACAGATACGCAGTATTTT
CDR3: CASSLGVAGTDTQYF

D: .
length: 15
V: TRBV6-5
J: TRBJ1-4
size: .
DNA: TGTGCCAGCAGTTACCATGGAGGTACTAATGAAAAACTGTTTTTT
CDR3: CASSYHGGTNEKLFF

D: TRBD1
length: 14
V: TRBV28
J: TRBJ1-2
size: .
DNA: TGTGCCAGCAGTTTAACCAGGGGGCCAGTAGGCTACACCTTC
CDR3: CASSLTRGPVGYTF

D: TRBD2
length: 14
V: TRBV13
J: TRBJ2-7
size: .
DNA: TGTGCCAGCAGCCCCTGGGGAGGGGAGGACGAGCAGTACTTC
CDR3: CASSPWGGEDEQYF

D: TRBD2
length: 16
V: TRBV7-8
J: TRBJ2-5
size: .
DNA: TGTGCCAGCAGCTCGTGGAGACTAGCGGAAAGGGAGACCCAGTACTTC
CDR3: CASSSWRLAERETQYF

D: .
length: 15
V: TRBV11-2
J: TRBJ2-7
size: .
DNA: TGTGCCAGCAGTTATCAGGCGGGGAGTGCCTACGAGCAGTACTTC
CDR3: CASSYQAGSAYEQYF

D: TRBD2
length: 16
V: TRBV19
J: TRBJ2-3
size: .
DNA: TGTGCCCGTAGTATTGGGGCGGGGGGGCCAAGGGATACGCAGTATTTT
CDR3: CARSIGAGGPRDTQYF

D: TRBD1
length: 16
V: TRBV4-1
J: TRBJ2-7
size: once
DNA: TGCGCCAGCAGCCGGGGACAGGGTTCAATGGGGTACGAGCAGTACTTC
CDR3: CASSRGQGSMGYEQYF

D: .
length: 15
V: TRBV11-2
J: TRBJ1-2
size: .
DNA: TGTGCCAGCAGCTCTACTCCACCGGGGGGCCGGGGCTACACCTTC
CDR3: CASSSTPPGGRGYTF

D: .
length: 14
V: TRBV30
J: TRBJ2-5
size: .
DNA: TGTGCCTGCAAGGAGGGTGGAGAGCAAGAGACCCAGTACTTC
CDR3: CACKEGGEQETQYF

D: TRBD1
length: 14
V: TRBV5-1
J: TRBJ2-7
size: .
DNA: TGCGCCAGCAGCTTAAGACAGGGGGCCGACGAGCAGTACTTC
CDR3: CASSLRQGADEQYF